This T cell receptor beta chain was identified during a study of OX40 agonist ivuxolimab in advanced cancers. The overall study: Ivuxolimab, an antibody acting as an agonist of OX40 (CD134), was used to treat patients. Patients in the trial were receiving intravenous ivuxolimab every 2 weeks, at doses of 0.01 to 10 mg/kg. Eligibility admitted prior anti-PD-1, anti-PD-L1 or anti-CTLA-4 therapy; about 40% had some.

Comments on this clone: Antigen unknown.

Sequenced by immunoSEQ multiplex PCR; TCRdb stores in-frame clones only, minus some. The sample holds about 94,000 clones, around nine tenths seen once. Study-wide results and limits: Partial responders receiving 0.1-3.0 mg/kg showed among the lowest clonal expansion.

The CDR3 consists of 15 residues. J lost 2 bases, V lost 6 bases, and 10 bases had no gene match. Germline V gene data show CDR1 as SQVTM and CDR2 as ANQGSEA. V is TRBV29-1 and J is TRBJ2-5; 9 bases agree with TRBD2. This specimen consisted of CD4+ or CD8+ T cells sorted from blood, obtained in a trial of the OX40 agonist ivuxolimab. The source is an adult with an advanced solid tumor such as melanoma, head and neck, liver or kidney cancer. The CDR3 DNA follows: TGCAGCGTCGCCCGAATGGGACTAGCTCAAGAGACCCAGTACTTC. Protein product: CSVARMGLAQETQYF. The complete variable domain, with remaining parts taken from reference TRBV29-1 and TRBJ2-5, reads SAVISQKPSRDICQRGTSLTIQCQVDSQVTMMFWYRQQPGQSLTLIATANQGSEATYESGFVIDKFPISRPNLTFSTLTVSNMSPEDSSIYLCSVARMGLAQETQYFGPGTRLLVL.